This record concerns one T cell receptor (beta chain) sequence. Its cognate antigen is unknown. The sample originates from a study of cytomegalovirus exposure and HLA in healthy donors. Regarding the study as a whole: Sequence variants that were highly shared formed a cluster that was likely a sequencing artifact. Later analysis demonstrated an association between a missense DCLRE1C variant and TCR beta V- and J-gene trimming.

PCR involved 60 Vbeta and 13 Jbeta primers. The table came from immunoSEQ multiplex PCR; TCRdb's copy has only in-frame clones and leaves some out. The data show about 140,000 clones, about three quarters seen once. Input material: PBMCs. The origin of this receptor is a female donor in good health and CMV-seronegative.

In DNA, the CDR3 is TGTGCCACCATCCCCTCAACAGGGGGGAGAGGTGCTTTCTTT. Translated: CATIPSTGGRGAFF. This chain connects TRBV6-6 to TRBJ1-1; TRBD1 aligns across 8 bases. V trimming: 10 bases; J trimming: 11 bases; junction bases outside the gene matches: 18. Germline CDR1 reads MNHNY; CDR2 reads SVGAGI (reference sequence). The CDR3 sequence is 14 residues long.